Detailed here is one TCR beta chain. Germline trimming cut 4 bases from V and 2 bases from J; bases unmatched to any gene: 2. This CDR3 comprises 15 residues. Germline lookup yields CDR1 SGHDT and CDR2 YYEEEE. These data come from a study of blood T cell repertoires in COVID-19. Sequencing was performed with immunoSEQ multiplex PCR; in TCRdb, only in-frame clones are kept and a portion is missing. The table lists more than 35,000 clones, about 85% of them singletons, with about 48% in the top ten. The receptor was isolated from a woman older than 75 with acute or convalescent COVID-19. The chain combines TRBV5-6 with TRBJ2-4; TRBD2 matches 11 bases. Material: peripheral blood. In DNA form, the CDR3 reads TGTGCCAGCAGCCCTAGCGGGGGGTCCAAAAACATTCAGTACTTC. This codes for CASSPSGGSKNIQYF. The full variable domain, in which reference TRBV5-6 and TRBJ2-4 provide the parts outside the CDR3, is DAGVTQSPTHLIKTRGQQVTLRCSPKSGHDTVSWYQQALGQGPQFIFQYYEEEERQRGNFPDRFSGHQFPNYSSELNVNALLLGDSALYLCASSPSGGSKNIQYFGAGTRLSVL.